These 4 T cell receptor beta chains were all obtained from the same sample, sequenced in a study of cytomegalovirus exposure and HLA in healthy donors. The PCR contained 60 Vbeta and 13 Jbeta primers. Clones were sequenced by immunoSEQ multiplex PCR, and TCRdb holds only the in-frame ones, with some missing. The sample lists roughly 200,000 clones; about 81% were seen once. Source material: PBMCs. The receptors here all came from a woman between 40 and 55 years old in good health and CMV-seronegative.

This clone came up a few times. The CDR3 DNA sequence: TGTGCCAGCAGCTTGAACAGCTATGGCTACACCTTC. This translates into CASSLNSYGYTF. The gene calls are TRBV5-6 and TRBJ1-2; D call uncertain. The length of the CDR3 is 12 residues. Germline lookup yields CDR1 SGHDT and CDR2 YYEEEE. V was trimmed by 1 base and J by 4 bases, leaving 5 bases between them.

CDR3 nucleotide sequence: TGTGCCAGCAGCTTCCAGGTCACCGGGGAGCTGTTTTTT. Translated, it gives CASSFQVTGELFF. The chain couples TRBV7-3 to TRBJ2-2, with unresolved D. CDR1 is SGHTA, CDR2 FQGTGA, per germline. The CDR3 spans 13 residues. Trimming took 3 bases from V and 4 from J, leaving 6 bases between them.

J is TRBJ1-1 and V is TRBV11-2; TRBD1 is a possible D gene (5 bases). The ends were cut back, 1 base at V and 9 bases at J, with 15 bases in the middle. CDR1 is SGHAT, CDR2 FQNNGV, per germline. The CDR3 is 14 residues long. The CDR3 reads CASSLVGQIAQAFF. The CDR3 coding sequence is TGTGCCAGCAGCTTAGTGGGGCAGATTGCCCAAGCTTTCTTT. Complete variable domain (other parts from reference TRBV11-2 and TRBJ1-1): EAGVAQSPRYKIIEKRQSVAFWCNPISGHATLYWYQQILGQGPKLLIQFQNNGVVDDSQLPKDRFSAERLKGVDSTLKIQPAKLEDSAVYLCASSLVGQIAQAFFGQGTRLTVV.

This chain connects TRBV27 to TRBJ2-3; TRBD2 agrees at 12 bases. Germline V lookup: CDR1 MNHEY, CDR2 SMNVEV (reference sequence). CDR3 length: 17 amino acids. The J segment lost 1 base and the V segment lost 3 bases, leaving 5 bases of the junction unmatched. CDR3 sequence: CASSFLAGGPGTDTQYF. CDR3 in DNA: TGTGCCAGCAGTTTCCTAGCGGGAGGGCCTGGCACAGATACGCAGTATTTT.